This T cell receptor beta chain was recovered during a study of cytomegalovirus exposure and HLA in healthy donors. General study findings and limits: The analysis excluded some indistinguishable V segments, including TRBV6-2 and TRBV6-3.

PCR used 60 Vbeta primers and 13 Jbeta primers. The method was immunoSEQ multiplex PCR; TCRdb's version includes in-frame clones alone and lacks a portion of them. Here the sample spans about 270,000 clones, around two thirds being singletons. The CDR3 loop spans 14 amino acids. V was shortened by 0 bases and J by 12 bases, with 17 bases between the two germline ends. Germline lookup yields CDR1 MRHNA and CDR2 SNTAGT. For this clone: Its antigen remains unidentified.

The chain carries TRBV6-4 and TRBJ1-1, with unresolved D. This sequence originates from a female donor in good health and CMV-seronegative. Sequencing was carried out using PBMCs. The CDR3 sequence: CASSDSGGGSGTFF. The CDR3 DNA sequence: TGTGCCAGCAGTGACTCAGGAGGAGGGTCGGGAACTTTCTTT.